This TCR beta chain was obtained from a study of T cells in Graves' hyperthyroidism and ophthalmopathy. TCR beta CDR3 regions were amplified from RNA transcripts. RT-PCR in the first round (using the HTBI primer set) targeted the TCR CDR3. MiXCR was run by TCRdb on the multiplex PCR reads, yielding one entry per CDR3 protein. The sample has nearly 600,000 distinct CDR3 sequences, approximately 15% seen once. A remark on this clonotype: This sequence may be a read error, since a much larger clone differs from it by one base.

Germline loops: CDR1 SGHVS, CDR2 FQNEAQ. The CDR3 loop spans 16 amino acids. The V and J genes are TRBV7-8 and TRBJ2-1; 7 nucleotides match TRBD2. This sequence was found in a woman under 40 with Graves' hyperthyroidism that later progressed to Graves' ophthalmopathy. The sample comprised blood. For the CDR3, the DNA is TGTTCCAGCAGCTTAGGGGTGGGAGGGAACTACAATGAGCAGTTCTTC. Its protein product is CSSSLGVGGNYNEQFF. The full variable domain, with the rest looked up from reference TRBV7-8 and TRBJ2-1, is GAGVSQSPRYKVAKRGQDVALRCDPISGHVSLFWYQQALGQGPEFLTYFQNEAQLDKSGLPSDRFFAERPEGSVSTLKIQRTQQEDSAVYLCSSSLGVGGNYNEQFFGPGTRLTVL.